The clone carrying this T cell receptor (beta chain) was seen a few times. Its antigen remains unidentified. The sequencing template was cDNA reverse transcribed from extracted RNA. The data were produced by immunoSEQ multiplex PCR, yet TCRdb's version contains in-frame clones alone and is incomplete. The data contain about 12,000 clones, about 56% of them singletons. This sample was taken from a study of CD8+ T cells in alopecia areata. Across the study: Twice a day, 5 to 10 mg of oral tofacitinib was administered to treated patients. Tofacitinib dosing lasted 6 to 18 months, which was then followed by 6 months off drug.

The CDR3 is made up of 13 amino acids. Germline CDR1 is SGHDT and CDR2 is YYEEEE. V was shortened by 1 base and J by 6 bases, with 11 bases between the two germline ends. Study-level results: Sequencing of scalp samples also captures resident alphabeta T cells of normal skin. Compared with normal scalp, lesional scalp had higher clonality and more expanded CD8+ clones.

Collected material from alopecia areata patients comprised lesional scalp punch biopsies and peripheral blood. Sequencing was carried out using skin. The sequence came from a human donor with alopecia areata. The gene calls are TRBV5-6 and TRBJ2-7; D gene uncertain. The CDR3 is CASSLIPTGEQYF. CDR3 coding DNA: TGTGCCAGCAGCTTGATACCGACCGGCGAGCAGTACTTC.